This T cell receptor (beta chain) was retrieved from a study of T cell changes during pregnancy in multiple sclerosis. Germline V gives CDR1 KGHSH, CDR2 LQKENI. The CDR3 covers 14 residues. Trimming took off 4 bases at V and 2 bases at J, with 12 bases between the two ends. Sequencing used immunoSEQ multiplex PCR; TCRdb keeps in-frame clones, though not all of them. This sample has 60,000 to 65,000 clones, with roughly 89% found just once. The input for sequencing was peripheral blood, taken in the second trimester of pregnancy. The chain couples TRBV18 to TRBJ2-7; perhaps TRBD2 as D (6 bases). The TCR was taken from a female donor with multiple sclerosis, enrolled in a pregnancy study. CDR3 nucleotide sequence: TGTGCCAGCTCACAATCCGGGGGAACCTACGAGCAGTACTTC. This translates into CASSQSGGTYEQYF.